This TCR beta chain was retrieved from a study of human T cells and chemical hapten exposure. The CDR3 covers 14 residues. Trimming pared 0 bases from V and 4 bases from J, leaving 12 bases between. In germline, CDR1 is SQVTM, CDR2 ANQGSEA. Study-wide points: Donors, who had alopecia, may show an immune response that differs from healthy people's.

Time point denoted: patch test 1, 2 weeks after DPC sensitization. Treatment meaning: therapeutic diphenylcyclopropenone sensitization with weekly scalp DPC. MiXCR, applied by TCRdb to the RACE reads, yields one record per CDR3 protein. The sample consists of 300,000 to 400,000 distinct CDR3 sequences, roughly 6.9% of them appearing once. In the case of this clonotype: The antigen remains undetermined.

The source is a woman aged 18-29 years with alopecia areata. Some clones in this sample may be carry-over from other donors' samples. V is TRBV29-1 and J is TRBJ1-2, with D unclear. Specimen: whole blood, collected in connection with sensitization to the hapten diphenylcyclopropenone (DPC). The CDR3: CSVEDPTRSYGYTF. The CDR3 nucleotides are TGCAGCGTTGAAGACCCGACAAGGAGCTATGGCTACACCTTC.